Listed below are T cell receptor beta chains from one sample, sequenced in a study of beta chain features in type 1 diabetes. Libraries were prepared by immunoSEQ multiplex PCR; TCRdb keeps only in-frame clonotypes and omits some of them. The sample holds around 310,000 clones, 8% to 13% seen once. The material sequenced was naive CD4+ T cells from blood. The origin of the receptors is a woman aged 25 to 45 in good health. CDR3s include the opening cysteine and the closing phenylalanine or tryptophan. D genes are given only for firm matches. Some rows mark clone size as missing; the rest say once, few, many or name a class of expanded clone.

v_gene: TRBV6-5; abundance: -; d_gene: -; j_gene: TRBJ2-5; CDR3nt: TGTGCCAGCAGTTACATACCGGGTACAGAGACCCAGTACTTC; CDR3aa: CASSYIPGTETQYF
v_gene: TRBV6-4; abundance: -; d_gene: TRBD1; j_gene: TRBJ2-2; CDR3nt: TGTGCCAGCAGCGTCGGACAGGGGGCCGGGGAGCTGTTTTTT; CDR3aa: CASSVGQGAGELFF
v_gene: TRBV6-1; abundance: few; d_gene: -; j_gene: TRBJ1-2; CDR3nt: TGTGCCAGCAGTGAATTCCCCGAGGGGGCTAACTATGGCTACACCTTC; CDR3aa: CASSEFPEGANYGYTF
v_gene: TRBV23-1; abundance: few; d_gene: -; j_gene: TRBJ1-5; CDR3nt: TGCGCCATCTCGGACAGTGATAAGCCCCAGCATTTT; CDR3aa: CAISDSDKPQHF
v_gene: TRBV19; abundance: -; d_gene: -; j_gene: TRBJ1-1; CDR3nt: TGTGCCAGTAGGCCAAGGGGGAACACTGAAGCTTTCTTT; CDR3aa: CASRPRGNTEAFF
v_gene: TRBV4-3; abundance: -; d_gene: -; j_gene: TRBJ2-3; CDR3nt: TGCGCCAGCAGCCAAGTTGGACAGGGAGGGGATACGCAGTATTTT; CDR3aa: CASSQVGQGGDTQYF
v_gene: TRBV18; abundance: few; d_gene: TRBD2; j_gene: TRBJ2-7; CDR3nt: TGTGCCAGCTCACCCCAGTCTAGCGGTTTGTACGAGCAGTACTTC; CDR3aa: CASSPQSSGLYEQYF
v_gene: TRBV7-2; abundance: -; d_gene: -; j_gene: TRBJ2-3; CDR3nt: TGTGCCAGCAGCCGACGACTTAGCGCAGATACGCAGTATTTT; CDR3aa: CASSRRLSADTQYF
v_gene: TRBV5-1; abundance: few; d_gene: TRBD1; j_gene: TRBJ2-1; CDR3nt: TGCGCCAGCAGCATACCCGGGACAGGGCACTTCTTC; CDR3aa: CASSIPGTGHFF
v_gene: TRBV19; abundance: -; d_gene: -; j_gene: TRBJ2-3; CDR3nt: TGTGCCAGTAGGCAGGGGACCACAGATACGCAGTATTTT; CDR3aa: CASRQGTTDTQYF
v_gene: TRBV9; abundance: few; d_gene: TRBD2; j_gene: TRBJ2-1; CDR3nt: TGTGCCAGCACCTTAGGCGGGGGAGACTACAATGAGCAGTTCTTC; CDR3aa: CASTLGGGDYNEQFF
v_gene: TRBV15; abundance: few; d_gene: -; j_gene: TRBJ1-5; CDR3nt: TGTGCCACCAGCGGCCCTCTGGGCAATCAGCCCCAGCATTTT; CDR3aa: CATSGPLGNQPQHF
v_gene: TRBV29-1; abundance: -; d_gene: TRBD2; j_gene: TRBJ2-1; CDR3nt: TGCAGCGCTCGGACTAGCGGGAGTACCTACAATGAGCAGTTCTTC; CDR3aa: CSARTSGSTYNEQFF
v_gene: TRBV18; abundance: -; d_gene: -; j_gene: TRBJ1-4; CDR3nt: TGTGCCAGCTCACCACGGATTGGGGCCGTCCATGAAAAACTGTTTTTT; CDR3aa: CASSPRIGAVHEKLFF
v_gene: TRBV18; abundance: -; d_gene: -; j_gene: TRBJ1-1; CDR3nt: TGTGCCAGCTCACCAGGACAGCAGAACACTGAAGCTTTCTTT; CDR3aa: CASSPGQQNTEAFF
v_gene: TRBV7-2; abundance: few; d_gene: TRBD2; j_gene: TRBJ2-7; CDR3nt: TGTGCCAGCAGCCCCCGAATAGCGGGATATATCGAGCAGTACTTC; CDR3aa: CASSPRIAGYIEQYF
v_gene: TRBV4-1; abundance: -; d_gene: TRBD1; j_gene: TRBJ2-7; CDR3nt: TGCGCCAGCAGCCAAGCTCCGGGACAGGGGAAGTACGAGCAGTACTTC; CDR3aa: CASSQAPGQGKYEQYF
v_gene: TRBV5-1; abundance: -; d_gene: TRBD1; j_gene: TRBJ2-5; CDR3nt: TGCGCCAGCAGCTCCTCGGGACAGGGAGAGACCCAGTACTTC; CDR3aa: CASSSSGQGETQYF
v_gene: TRBV23-1; abundance: many; d_gene: -; j_gene: TRBJ2-3; CDR3nt: TGCGCCAGCAGTGAGGATATCACAGATACGCAGTATTTT; CDR3aa: CASSEDITDTQYF
v_gene: TRBV27; abundance: few; d_gene: -; j_gene: TRBJ2-7; CDR3nt: TGTGCCAGCAGTTCTAGGACTGCCAAAGGCGAGCAGTACTTC; CDR3aa: CASSSRTAKGEQYF
v_gene: TRBV7-9; abundance: few; d_gene: -; j_gene: TRBJ2-3; CDR3nt: TGTGCCAGCAGCCACTCGGGGGTCACAGATACGCAGTATTTT; CDR3aa: CASSHSGVTDTQYF
v_gene: TRBV4-2; abundance: -; d_gene: -; j_gene: TRBJ2-7; CDR3nt: TGTGCCAGCAGCCAAGATGGGTTCCAGGGCACTCCTTCCTACGAGCAGTACTTC; CDR3aa: CASSQDGFQGTPSYEQYF
v_gene: TRBV7-9; abundance: few; d_gene: TRBD2; j_gene: TRBJ2-1; CDR3nt: TGTGCCAGCGCTGCGGGAGGGCCCCGCAATGAGCAGTTCTTC; CDR3aa: CASAAGGPRNEQFF
v_gene: TRBV9; abundance: -; d_gene: -; j_gene: TRBJ2-2; CDR3nt: TGTGCCAGCAGCGTAAGCGGTGCGAACACCGGGGAGCTGTTTTTT; CDR3aa: CASSVSGANTGELFF
v_gene: TRBV4-2; abundance: few; d_gene: -; j_gene: TRBJ2-2; CDR3nt: TGTGCCAGCAGCCAAGAACGTACTAGCCCGAAGCTGTTTTTT; CDR3aa: CASSQERTSPKLFF
v_gene: TRBV27; abundance: few; d_gene: TRBD1; j_gene: TRBJ2-7; CDR3nt: TGTGCCAGCAGTTTATCGACAGGGGACCCCCCCTACGAGCAGTACTTC; CDR3aa: CASSLSTGDPPYEQYF
v_gene: TRBV29-1; abundance: many; d_gene: TRBD1; j_gene: TRBJ2-5; CDR3nt: TGCAGCGTGGGACAGGGGGCCGGTGAGACCCAGTACTTC; CDR3aa: CSVGQGAGETQYF
v_gene: TRBV19; abundance: few; d_gene: -; j_gene: TRBJ2-7; CDR3nt: TGTGCCAGTAGTAAGACTAGAAGCCACGAGCAGTACTTC; CDR3aa: CASSKTRSHEQYF
v_gene: TRBV28; abundance: few; d_gene: -; j_gene: TRBJ1-1; CDR3nt: TGTGCCAGCATCCAGACCCCAGGGGATATGGGTGAAGCTTTCTTT; CDR3aa: CASIQTPGDMGEAFF
v_gene: TRBV27; abundance: -; d_gene: TRBD2; j_gene: TRBJ2-7; CDR3nt: TGTGCCAGCAGTTTATATCTAGCGGGGCTATACGAGCAGTACTTC; CDR3aa: CASSLYLAGLYEQYF
v_gene: TRBV5-1; abundance: -; d_gene: TRBD2; j_gene: TRBJ2-4; CDR3nt: TGCGCCAGCAGGAGCGGGAGTGGAAACATTCAGTACTTC; CDR3aa: CASRSGSGNIQYF
v_gene: TRBV7-2; abundance: -; d_gene: -; j_gene: TRBJ2-2; CDR3nt: TGTGCCAGCAGCTCGAGATTGACCGGGGAGCTGTTTTTT; CDR3aa: CASSSRLTGELFF
v_gene: TRBV7-2; abundance: -; d_gene: -; j_gene: TRBJ1-2; CDR3nt: TGTGCCAGCAGCTTAGCGGGCCAAACTAACTATGGCTACACCTTC; CDR3aa: CASSLAGQTNYGYTF
v_gene: TRBV11-2; abundance: -; d_gene: TRBD2; j_gene: TRBJ2-7; CDR3nt: TGTGCCAGCAGCCTACTAGCGGGAGTGGGTTACGAGCAGTACTTC; CDR3aa: CASSLLAGVGYEQYF
v_gene: TRBV7-9; abundance: -; d_gene: -; j_gene: TRBJ2-1; CDR3nt: TGTGCCAGCAGCGAGACCCGACTCACCAATGAGCAGTTCTTC; CDR3aa: CASSETRLTNEQFF
v_gene: TRBV18; abundance: -; d_gene: -; j_gene: TRBJ2-6; CDR3nt: TGTGCCAGCTCACCACCGGGAGTACCTGGGGCCAACGTCCTGACTTTC; CDR3aa: CASSPPGVPGANVLTF
v_gene: TRBV7-2; abundance: few; d_gene: TRBD1; j_gene: TRBJ2-2; CDR3nt: TGTGCCAGCACCCACCAGGGGGTGACCGGGGAGCTGTTTTTT; CDR3aa: CASTHQGVTGELFF
v_gene: TRBV4-1; abundance: -; d_gene: -; j_gene: TRBJ2-3; CDR3nt: TGCGCCAGCAGCCGTAAGAGGGCGGGTTTGGGCACAGATACGCAGTATTTT; CDR3aa: CASSRKRAGLGTDTQYF
v_gene: TRBV25-1; abundance: -; d_gene: -; j_gene: TRBJ2-7; CDR3nt: TGTGCCAGCAGTGAATATAAGAGGGAGTCCTACGAGCAGTACTTC; CDR3aa: CASSEYKRESYEQYF